Included here is one T cell receptor beta chain sequence, with context. The data derive from a study of blood T cell repertoires in COVID-19. Study-wide context: Spain, Italy and the United States supplied samples that represented acute and convalescent COVID-19. Sources were T cells, B-cell-depleted T cells, or PBMCs; the material itself was cDNA or gDNA.

In the original processing: Amplifying reference gene primers gave estimates of nucleated cell counts. The table came from immunoSEQ multiplex PCR; TCRdb's copy has only in-frame clones and leaves some out. The V and J calls and clone size were taken over from that table, and D and trimming were inferred from the DNA. The table lists about 42,000 clones, just under 85% of them singletons, with 5.4% in the top ten. The V gene lost 4 bases and the J gene lost 9 bases, with 19 bases spanning the gap. CDR3 length: 15 amino acids. Germline values: CDR1 SNHLY, CDR2 FYNNEI. The rearrangement joins TRBV2 to TRBJ2-4; a possible D gene is TRBD2 (6 bases). The origin of this receptor is a man aged 45-65 years with active COVID-19. Sequenced sample: peripheral blood. Here the CDR3 DNA reads TGTGCCAGCAGTGCCGGGACCTCTACGGGGGTCATTCAGTACTTC. Translated: CASSAGTSTGVIQYF.